This TCR beta chain is from a study of T-cell reconstitution after alpha-beta-depleted transplantation in children. On this clonotype: Its antigen is as yet unknown.

General study points: Reportedly, only several hundred clones from non-depleted graft cells drove alpha-beta T-cell counts at about two months.

With 1 base removed from V and 2 bases from J, the gap between germline ends came to 9 bases. The germline V gene encodes CDR1 DFQATT and CDR2 SNEGSKA (reference sequence). There are 13 residues in the CDR3. Unique molecular identifiers were incorporated into the prepared TCRbeta library. TCRdb itself ran the PCR reads through MiXCR, one entry per CDR3 protein. The data show about 610,000 distinct CDR3 sequences, approximately 30% seen once. The rearrangement uses TRBV20-1 and TRBJ2-7; D is unresolved. The TCR sequence derives from a boy younger than two with Wiskott-Aldrich syndrome, due to receive a stem cell transplant. Source: PBMCs, taken before TCRalphabeta/CD19-depleted stem cell transplant. Written as DNA, the CDR3 is TGCAGTGCTAGAGTGCCCTATACCTACGAGCAGTACTTC. Amino acid sequence: CSARVPYTYEQYF.